This T cell receptor (beta chain) was recovered during a study of shared clonotypes between healthy human individuals. Measured with immunoSEQ multiplex PCR; TCRdb has only the in-frame clones, and not every one. The sample lists millions of clones, about 93% occurring once. Germline trimming cut 6 bases from V and 2 bases from J; bases unmatched to any gene: 9. The germline V gene encodes CDR1 ENHRY and CDR2 SYGVKD. There are 15 residues in the CDR3. Terminally differentiated effector memory CD45RA+ cells were excluded by CCR7 positive selection of CD45RO-negative cells. This receptor was obtained from a young man in good health. Some clones in this sample may be carry-over from other donors' samples. Sequencing was carried out using naive CD8+ T cells from PBMCs. The V gene is TRBV10-3, the J gene TRBJ2-7; TRBD1 aligns across 8 bases. CDR3 coding DNA: TGTGCCATCAGGGACGACAGGGGAATAACCTACGAGCAGTACTTC. As protein: CAIRDDRGITYEQYF.